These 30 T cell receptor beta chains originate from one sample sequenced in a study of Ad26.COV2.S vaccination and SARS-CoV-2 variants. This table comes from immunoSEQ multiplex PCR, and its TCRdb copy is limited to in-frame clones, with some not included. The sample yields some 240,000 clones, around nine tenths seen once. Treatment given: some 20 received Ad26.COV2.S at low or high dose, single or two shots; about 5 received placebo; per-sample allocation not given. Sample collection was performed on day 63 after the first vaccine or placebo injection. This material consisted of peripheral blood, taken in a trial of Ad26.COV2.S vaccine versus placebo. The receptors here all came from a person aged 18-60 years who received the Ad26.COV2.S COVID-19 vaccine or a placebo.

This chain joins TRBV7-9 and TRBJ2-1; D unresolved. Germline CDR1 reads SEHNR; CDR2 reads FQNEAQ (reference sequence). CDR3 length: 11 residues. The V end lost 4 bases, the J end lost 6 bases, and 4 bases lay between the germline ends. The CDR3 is CASSSFNEQFF. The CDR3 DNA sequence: TGTGCCAGCAGCTCATTCAATGAGCAGTTCTTC.

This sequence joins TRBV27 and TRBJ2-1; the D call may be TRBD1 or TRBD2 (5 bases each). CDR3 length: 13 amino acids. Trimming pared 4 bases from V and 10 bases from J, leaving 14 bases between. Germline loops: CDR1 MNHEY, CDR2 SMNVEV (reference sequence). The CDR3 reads CASSYRGFEEQFF. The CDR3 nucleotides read TGTGCCAGCAGTTACCGGGGCTTCGAGGAGCAGTTCTTC.

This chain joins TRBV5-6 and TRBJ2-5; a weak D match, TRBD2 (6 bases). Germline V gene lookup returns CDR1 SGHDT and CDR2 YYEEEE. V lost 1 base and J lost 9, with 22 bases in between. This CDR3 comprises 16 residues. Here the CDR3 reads CASSLPRRETSEPQYF. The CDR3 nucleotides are TGTGCCAGCAGCTTGCCGCGGAGGGAGACTTCTGAGCCCCAGTACTTC. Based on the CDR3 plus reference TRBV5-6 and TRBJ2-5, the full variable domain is DAGVTQSPTHLIKTRGQQVTLRCSPKSGHDTVSWYQQALGQGPQFIFQYYEEEERQRGNFPDRFSGHQFPNYSSELNVNALLLGDSALYLCASSLPRRETSEPQYFGPGTRLLVL.

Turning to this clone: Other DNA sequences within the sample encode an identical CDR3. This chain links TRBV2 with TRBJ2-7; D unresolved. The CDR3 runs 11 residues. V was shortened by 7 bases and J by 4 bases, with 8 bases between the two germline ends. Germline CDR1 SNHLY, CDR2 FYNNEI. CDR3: CASTGRYEQYV. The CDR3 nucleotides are TGTGCCAGCACTGGGCGGTACGAGCAGTACGTC.

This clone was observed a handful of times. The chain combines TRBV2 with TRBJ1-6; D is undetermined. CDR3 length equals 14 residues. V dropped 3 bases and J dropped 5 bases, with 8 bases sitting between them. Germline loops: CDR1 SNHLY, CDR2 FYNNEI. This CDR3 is CASSDPDHNSPLHF. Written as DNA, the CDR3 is TGTGCCAGCAGTGACCCGGATCATAATTCACCCCTCCACTTT.

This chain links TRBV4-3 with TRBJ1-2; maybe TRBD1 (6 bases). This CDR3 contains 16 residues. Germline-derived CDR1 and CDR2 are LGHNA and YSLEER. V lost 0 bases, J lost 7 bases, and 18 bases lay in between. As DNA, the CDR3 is TGCGCCAGCAGCCAAGATTTTAACAGGGTGATTGGTGGCTACACCTTC. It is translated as CASSQDFNRVIGGYTF.

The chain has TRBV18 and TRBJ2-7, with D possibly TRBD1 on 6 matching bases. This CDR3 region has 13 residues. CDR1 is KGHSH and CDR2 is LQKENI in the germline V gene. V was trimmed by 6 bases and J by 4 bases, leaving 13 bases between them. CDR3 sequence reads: CASSPGTNYEQYF. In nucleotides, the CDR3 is TGTGCCAGCTCCCCCGGGACAAATTACGAGCAGTACTTC.

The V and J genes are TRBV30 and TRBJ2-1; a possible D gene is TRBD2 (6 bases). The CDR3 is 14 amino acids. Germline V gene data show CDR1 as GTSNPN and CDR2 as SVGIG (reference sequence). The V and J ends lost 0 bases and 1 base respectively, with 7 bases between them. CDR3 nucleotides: TGTGCCTGGAGTGTGAGCGGGTCCTACAATGAGCAGTTCTTC. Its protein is CAWSVSGSYNEQFF.

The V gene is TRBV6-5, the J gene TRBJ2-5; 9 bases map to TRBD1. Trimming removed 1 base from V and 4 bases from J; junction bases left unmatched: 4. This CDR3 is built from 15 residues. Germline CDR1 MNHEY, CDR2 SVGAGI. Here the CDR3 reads CASSYLTGGRETQYF. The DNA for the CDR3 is TGTGCCAGCAGTTACTTGACAGGGGGAAGAGAGACCCAGTACTTC.

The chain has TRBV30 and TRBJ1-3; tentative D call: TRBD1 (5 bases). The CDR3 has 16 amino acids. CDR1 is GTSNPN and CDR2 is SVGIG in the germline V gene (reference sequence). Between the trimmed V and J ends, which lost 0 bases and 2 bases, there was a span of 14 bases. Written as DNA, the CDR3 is TGTGCCTGGAGTGTATGGAGGGGTCGACCTGGAAACACCATATATTTT. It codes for CAWSVWRGRPGNTIYF.

CDR3 nucleotide sequence: TGTGCCGAGAGTCCCGGGGCAGGATCACCCCTCCACTTT. This encodes CAESPGAGSPLHF. This rearrangement joins TRBV10-3 to TRBJ1-6, with D possibly being TRBD1 (5 bases). The CDR3 covers 13 residues. Deletions cut 11 bases from V and 10 bases from J, with 18 bases between. Per the germline V gene, CDR1 is ENHRY and CDR2 is SYGVKD.

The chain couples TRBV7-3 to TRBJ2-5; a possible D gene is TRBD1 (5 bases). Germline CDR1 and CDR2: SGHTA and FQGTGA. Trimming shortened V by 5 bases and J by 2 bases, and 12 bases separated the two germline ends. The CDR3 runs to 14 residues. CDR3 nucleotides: TGTGCCAGCAGCGACCACAGGAGTCAAGAGACCCAGTACTTC. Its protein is CASSDHRSQETQYF.

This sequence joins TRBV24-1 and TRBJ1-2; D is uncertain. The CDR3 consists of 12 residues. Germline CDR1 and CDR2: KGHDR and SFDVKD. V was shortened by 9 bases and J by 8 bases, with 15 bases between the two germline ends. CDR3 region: CATWAPTGGYTF. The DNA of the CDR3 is TGTGCCACCTGGGCACCAACTGGCGGCTACACCTTC.

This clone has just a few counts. The CDR3 loop reads CASSEGSNYGYTF. The CDR3 DNA reads TGTGCCAGCAGCGAAGGGAGTAACTATGGCTACACCTTC. The rearrangement joins TRBV7-3 to TRBJ1-2; D gene unclear. This CDR3 is 13 amino acids long. The V end was cut by 5 bases, the J end by 1 base, with 8 bases between. Germline V lookup: CDR1 SGHTA, CDR2 FQGTGA. Drawing the rest from reference TRBV7-3 and TRBJ1-2, the complete variable domain is GAGVSQTPSNKVTEKGKYVELRCDPISGHTALYWYRQSLGQGPEFLIYFQGTGAADDSGLPNDRFFAVRPEGSVSTLKIQRTERGDSAVYLCASSEGSNYGYTFGSGTRLTVV.

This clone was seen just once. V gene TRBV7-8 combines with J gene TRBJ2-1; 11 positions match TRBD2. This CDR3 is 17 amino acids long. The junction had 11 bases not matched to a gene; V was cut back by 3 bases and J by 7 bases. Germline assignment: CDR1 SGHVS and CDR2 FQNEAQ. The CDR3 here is CASSFVGGLAEPNEQFF. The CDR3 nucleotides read TGTGCCAGCAGCTTCGTGGGGGGACTAGCGGAACCGAATGAGCAGTTCTTC.

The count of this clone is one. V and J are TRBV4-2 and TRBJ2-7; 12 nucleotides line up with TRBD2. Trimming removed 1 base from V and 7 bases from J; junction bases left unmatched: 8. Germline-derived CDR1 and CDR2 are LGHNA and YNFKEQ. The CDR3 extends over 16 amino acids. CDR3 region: CASSQALAGGPQEQYF. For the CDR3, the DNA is TGTGCCAGCAGCCAAGCTCTAGCGGGGGGGCCGCAGGAGCAGTACTTC.

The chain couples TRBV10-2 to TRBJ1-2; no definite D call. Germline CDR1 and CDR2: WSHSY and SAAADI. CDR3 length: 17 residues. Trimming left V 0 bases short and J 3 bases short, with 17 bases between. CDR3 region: CASSESMVVLGYYGYTF. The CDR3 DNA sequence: TGCGCCAGCAGTGAGTCGATGGTGGTGTTGGGGTACTATGGCTACACCTTC.

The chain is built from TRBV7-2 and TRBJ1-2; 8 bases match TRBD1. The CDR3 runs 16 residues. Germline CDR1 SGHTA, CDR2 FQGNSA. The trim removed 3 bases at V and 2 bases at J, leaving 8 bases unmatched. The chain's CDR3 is CASSLGGAGGNYGYTF. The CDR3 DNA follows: TGTGCCAGCAGCTTGGGTGGGGCAGGGGGCAACTATGGCTACACCTTC.

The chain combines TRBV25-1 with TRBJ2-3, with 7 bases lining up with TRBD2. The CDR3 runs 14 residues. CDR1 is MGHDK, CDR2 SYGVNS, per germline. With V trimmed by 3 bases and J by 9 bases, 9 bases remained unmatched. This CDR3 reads CASSDPLGRGTQYF. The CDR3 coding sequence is TGTGCCAGCAGTGACCCACTAGGGAGGGGAACGCAGTATTTT.

The CDR3, as DNA: TGTGCCAGCAGTTACTCTGGGGTCCGAAACGAAAAACTGTTTTTT. This encodes CASSYSGVRNEKLFF. The V call is TRBV6-5, the J call TRBJ1-4; D call uncertain. V lost 0 bases and J 8 bases, leaving 13 bases between the germline ends. The germline CDR1 and CDR2 sequences are MNHEY and SVGAGI. The CDR3 length is 15 residues.

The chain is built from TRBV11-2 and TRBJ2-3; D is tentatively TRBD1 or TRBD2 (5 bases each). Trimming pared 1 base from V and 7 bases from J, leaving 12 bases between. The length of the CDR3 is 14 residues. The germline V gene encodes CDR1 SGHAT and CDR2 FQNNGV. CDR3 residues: CASSLVEGKYTQYF. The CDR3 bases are TGTGCCAGCAGCTTAGTCGAGGGGAAGTATACGCAGTATTTT.

The DNA of the CDR3 is TGTGCCTGGACGCGGGGGGGGAACACTGAAGCTTTCTTT. It is translated as CAWTRGGNTEAFF. The V gene is TRBV30, the J gene TRBJ1-1, with D possibly being TRBD1 (5 bases). V was cut by 4 bases and J by 1 base, with 10 bases left in between. Germline V gives CDR1 GTSNPN, CDR2 SVGIG (reference sequence). This CDR3 has 13 residues.

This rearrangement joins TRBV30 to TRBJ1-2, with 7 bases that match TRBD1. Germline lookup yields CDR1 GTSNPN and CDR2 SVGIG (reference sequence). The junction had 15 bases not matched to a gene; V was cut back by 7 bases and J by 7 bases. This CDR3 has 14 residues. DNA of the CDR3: TGTGCCTTGGGGACAGAACCCTCGAACAGTGGCTACACCTTC. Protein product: CALGTEPSNSGYTF. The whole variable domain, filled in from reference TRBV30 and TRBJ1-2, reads SQTIHQWPATLVQPVGSPLSLECTVEGTSNPNLYWYRQAAGRGLQLLFYSVGIGQISSEVPQNLSASRPQDRQFILSSKKLLLSDSGFYLCALGTEPSNSGYTFGSGTRLTVV.

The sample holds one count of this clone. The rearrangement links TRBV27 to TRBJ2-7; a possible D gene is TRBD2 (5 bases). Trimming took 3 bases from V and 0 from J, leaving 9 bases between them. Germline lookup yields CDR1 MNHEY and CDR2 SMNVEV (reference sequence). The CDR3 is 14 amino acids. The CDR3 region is CASSFIGNSYEQYF. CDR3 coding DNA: TGTGCCAGCAGTTTTATCGGGAACTCCTACGAGCAGTACTTC.

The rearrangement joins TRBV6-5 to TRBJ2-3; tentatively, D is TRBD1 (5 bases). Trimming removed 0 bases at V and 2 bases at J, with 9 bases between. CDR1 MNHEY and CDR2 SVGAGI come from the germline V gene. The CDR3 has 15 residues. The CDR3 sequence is CASSYSGAPTDTQYF. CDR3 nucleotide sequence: TGTGCCAGCAGTTACTCAGGGGCCCCCACAGATACGCAGTATTTT.

The CDR3 bases are TGCGCCAGCACCACACCCGGACAGGACCCCAATGAGCAGTTCTTC. Its translation: CASTTPGQDPNEQFF. The V gene is TRBV4-1, the J gene TRBJ2-1; 7 nucleotides line up with TRBD1. J lost 6 bases, V lost 7 bases, and 12 bases had no gene match. The CDR3 runs to 15 residues. Per germline, CDR1 MGHRA and CDR2 YSYEKL.

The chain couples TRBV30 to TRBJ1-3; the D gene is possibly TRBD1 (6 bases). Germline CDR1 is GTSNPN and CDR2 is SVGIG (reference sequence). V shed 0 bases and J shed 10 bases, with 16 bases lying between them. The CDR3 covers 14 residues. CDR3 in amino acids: CAWSVGRGPGTIYF. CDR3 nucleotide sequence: TGTGCCTGGAGTGTAGGCAGGGGCCCCGGGACCATATATTTT.

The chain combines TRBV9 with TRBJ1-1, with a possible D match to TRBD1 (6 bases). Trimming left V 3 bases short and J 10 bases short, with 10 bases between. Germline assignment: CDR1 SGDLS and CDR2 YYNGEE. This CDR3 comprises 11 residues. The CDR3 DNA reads TGTGCCAGCAGCGGCACAGGGCGAGCTTTCTTT. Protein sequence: CASSGTGRAFF.

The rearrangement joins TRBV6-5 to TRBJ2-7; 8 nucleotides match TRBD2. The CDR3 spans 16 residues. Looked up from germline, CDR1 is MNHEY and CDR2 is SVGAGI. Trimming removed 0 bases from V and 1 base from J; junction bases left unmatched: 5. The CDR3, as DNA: TGTGCCAGCAGTTACTCGATAAGCGGGGGTTCCTACGAGCAGTACTTC. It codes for CASSYSISGGSYEQYF.

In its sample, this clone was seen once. Here the CDR3 reads CASSQGGHGGVYEQYV. Written as DNA, the CDR3 is TGTGCCAGCAGCCAGGGGGGGCATGGCGGGGTCTACGAGCAGTACGTC. The chain has TRBV6-2 or TRBV6-3 and TRBJ2-7, with D perhaps assigned TRBD1 or TRBD2 (7 bases each). From germline, CDR1 is MNHEY and CDR2 SVGEGT. The CDR3 covers 16 residues. Trimming removed 6 bases from V and 3 bases from J, with 21 bases in between.